This T cell receptor beta chain is from a study of T cells after yellow fever vaccination. Per germline, CDR1 SNHLY and CDR2 FYNNEI. V was shortened by 2 bases and J by 2 bases, with 10 bases between the two germline ends. This CDR3 spans 16 amino acids. The study made its TCR cDNA through 5'RACE template switching. That step introduced a universal primer site along with UMIs. One entry per CDR3 protein, called by TCRdb with MiXCR from the 5' RACE reads. The table has about 73,000 distinct CDR3 sequences, around 7.3% seen once. The sequencing used CD8+ T cells sorted from PBMCs, collected on the day of the yellow fever booster vaccination. This chain uses TRBV2 with TRBJ2-6, with D possibly being TRBD2 (5 bases). The TCR sequence derives from a man aged 25 to 45 who received the YFV17D yellow fever vaccine. As DNA, the CDR3 is TGTGCCAGCAGTGAAATGCGGGTGACTGGGGCCAACGTCCTGACTTTC. Residues: CASSEMRVTGANVLTF. Combining the CDR3 with reference TRBV2 and TRBJ2-6 gives the whole variable domain EPEVTQTPSHQVTQMGQEVILRCVPISNHLYFYWYRQILGQKVEFLVSFYNNEISEKSEIFDDQFSVERPDGSNFTLKIRSTKLEDSAMYFCASSEMRVTGANVLTFGAGSRLTVL.